Following are 13 T cell receptor beta chains from one sample sequenced in a study of shared clonotypes between healthy human individuals. Here immunoSEQ multiplex PCR was the method, and the copy in TCRdb shows in-frame clones only, minus some. The sample has tens of thousands of clones; 60% to 80% are singletons. The sequenced material came from memory CD8+ T cells sorted from blood. Subset denoted: CD45RO+ cells pooled with CCR7-negative TemRA cells. The receptor source for this set is a man between 25 and 39 years old in good health.

The rearrangement links TRBV7-9 to TRBJ2-7; D is possibly TRBD1 (6 bases). V was shortened by 1 base and J by 6 bases, with 22 bases between the two germline ends. The CDR3 runs to 17 residues. Germline CDR1 SEHNR, CDR2 FQNEAQ (reference sequence). For the CDR3, the DNA is TGTGCCAGCAGCTTAGGCACTCCAACAGGGTACGGAAGCGAGCAGTACTTC. Its protein product is CASSLGTPTGYGSEQYF. Using reference TRBV7-9 and TRBJ2-7 for the parts outside the CDR3, the full variable domain is DTGVSQNPRHKITKRGQNVTFRCDPISEHNRLYWYRQTLGQGPEFLTYFQNEAQLEKSRLLSDRFSAERPKGSFSTLEIQRTEQGDSAMYLCASSLGTPTGYGSEQYFGPGTRLTVT.

This clone was seen many times. The chain recombines TRBV2 with TRBJ2-7; weak D call: TRBD2 (5 bases). There are 16 residues in the CDR3. Germline V gives CDR1 SNHLY, CDR2 FYNNEI. Trimming cost V 9 bases and J 0 bases, with 21 bases left between them. CDR3 bases: TGTGCCAGTCGTCCTCTCGTTGGGGAGAGCTCCTACGAGCAGTACTTC. Translated: CASRPLVGESSYEQYF.

The genes are TRBV29-1 and TRBJ1-1; D is unresolved. CDR3 size: 13 residues. CDR1 is SQVTM and CDR2 is ANQGSEA in the germline V gene. Trimming pared 6 bases from V and 4 bases from J, leaving 15 bases between. CDR3 residues: CSVFYDSSTEAFF. CDR3 DNA: TGCAGCGTATTCTACGATAGTAGCACTGAAGCTTTCTTT.

J is TRBJ2-3 and V is TRBV5-1, with TRBD2 identical over 8 bases. J gave up 5 bases and V 2 bases, and 7 bases lay outside the gene matches. Germline CDR1 is SGHRS and CDR2 is YFSETQ. This CDR3 contains 15 residues. The CDR3 DNA sequence: TGCGCCAGCAGCTTTCCGGGAGGGCCTAGAGATACGCAGTATTTT. It is translated as CASSFPGGPRDTQYF. The whole variable domain, filled in from reference TRBV5-1 and TRBJ2-3, reads KAGVTQTPRYLIKTRGQQVTLSCSPISGHRSVSWYQQTPGQGLQFLFEYFSETQRNKGNFPGRFSGRQFSNSRSEMNVSTLELGDSALYLCASSFPGGPRDTQYFGPGTRLTVL.

This clone came up many times. The J gene is TRBJ2-3, the V gene TRBV6-4; 10 bases agree with TRBD1. Unmatched junction bases numbered 1, after V lost 3 bases and J lost 1 base. CDR3 length: 15 residues. The germline V gene has CDR1 MRHNA and CDR2 SNTAGT. In nucleotides, the CDR3 is TGTGCCAGCAGTGAGGGGACAGGGGGCACAGATACGCAGTATTTT. Encoded protein: CASSEGTGGTDTQYF.

The J gene is TRBJ1-2, the V gene TRBV11-2, with a weak D call TRBD1 (5 bases). Germline assignment: CDR1 SGHAT and CDR2 FQNNGV. V shed 0 bases and J shed 3 bases, with 14 bases lying between them. The CDR3 is made up of 16 amino acids. In DNA, the CDR3 is TGTGCCAGCAGCTTAGATACGGGGGTTTGGGACTATGGCTACACCTTC. Its translation is CASSLDTGVWDYGYTF.

This clone turned up a few times. The rearrangement links TRBV28 to TRBJ2-7; D tentatively reads TRBD1 or TRBD2 (5 bases each). Per germline, CDR1 MDHEN and CDR2 SYDVKM. CDR3 length equals 12 residues. Trimming pared 4 bases from V and 6 bases from J, leaving 10 bases between. The CDR3 nucleotides are TGTGCCAGCAGTTCCGCCGGGGCCGAGCAGTACTTC. This codes for CASSSAGAEQYF.

This sequence joins TRBV19 and TRBJ1-2, with 7 bases that match TRBD1. V shed 3 bases and J 8 bases; nucleotides not matched to a gene: 12. The CDR3 extends over 15 amino acids. CDR1 is LNHDA and CDR2 is SQIVND in the germline V gene (reference sequence). The CDR3 region has the DNA TGTGCCAGTAGTATTGGCGACAGGGCGGCAGAGGGCTACACCTTC. Protein sequence: CASSIGDRAAEGYTF.

V gene TRBV15 combines with J gene TRBJ1-4; 9 bases fit TRBD1. CDR3 length equals 15 residues. Trimming at V came to 6 bases and at J to 8 bases, leaving 10 bases not matched to a gene. Germline CDR1 is LNHNV and CDR2 is YYDKDF (reference sequence). The CDR3 DNA reads TGTGCCACCAGTCGAGAACAGGGGGCGTCGGAAAAACTGTTTTTT. Amino acids: CATSREQGASEKLFF.

The chain is built from TRBV6-1 and TRBJ1-4; D is ambiguous. The ends were cut back, 10 bases at V and 0 bases at J, with 9 bases in the middle. Germline V gene sequence: CDR1 MNHNS, CDR2 SASEGT. The CDR3 spans 13 residues. Here the CDR3 reads CATNTPTNEKLFF. The CDR3 nucleotides read TGTGCCACCAACACACCAACTAATGAAAAACTGTTTTTT.

This clone came up a few times. The chain is built from TRBV25-1 and TRBJ2-7; 8 nucleotides align to TRBD2. In germline, CDR1 is MGHDK, CDR2 SYGVNS. The trim removed 3 bases at V and 7 bases at J, leaving 8 bases unmatched. This CDR3 contains 14 residues. The CDR3 DNA reads as TGTGCCAGCAGTGACGCGGGGGGTCCCGGGGAGCAGTACTTC. This gives the protein CASSDAGGPGEQYF.

Ten or more counts support this clone. This sequence joins TRBV13 and TRBJ2-5; 12 nucleotides line up with TRBD2. CDR1 is PRHDT, CDR2 FYEKMQ, per germline (reference sequence). J was trimmed by 5 bases and V by 5 bases; bases with no gene match: 6. The CDR3 runs to 15 residues. CDR3 protein: CASSVRLAGVETQYF. CDR3 nucleotides: TGTGCCAGCAGCGTTCGACTAGCGGGAGTCGAGACCCAGTACTTC.

The J gene is TRBJ1-5, the V gene TRBV6-1; no clear D. The CDR3 has 13 residues. Germline CDR1 is MNHNS and CDR2 is SASEGT. V was trimmed by 4 bases and J by 2 bases, leaving 6 bases between them. In DNA form, the CDR3 reads TGTGCCAGCAGTGTCTCAGGCAATCAGCCCCAGCATTTT. Protein: CASSVSGNQPQHF.